This T cell receptor beta chain was recorded in a study of the immune and genomic landscape of osteosarcoma. This clone showed up just once. Losses at the gene ends were 2 bases for V and 1 base for J; bases not matched to a gene: 3. This CDR3 contains 15 residues. Germline V gives CDR1 SNHLY, CDR2 FYNNEI. Primary, local recurrence and metastasis osteosarcoma tumors were taken after treatment from poor-prognosis patients. Only in-frame clones appear in the TCRdb table, and some are missing; sequencing was by immunoSEQ multiplex PCR. The sample shows several hundred clones, about 80% of them seen only once.

This TCR derives from a boy aged 10-17 years with osteosarcoma. Sequenced material: metastatic tumor tissue from the lung. This chain uses TRBV2 with TRBJ2-3; 7 bases match TRBD2. CDR3: CASSETSAGTDTQYF. The CDR3 region has the DNA TGTGCCAGCAGTGAAACTAGCGCGGGCACAGATACGCAGTATTTT.